The 21 T cell receptor beta chains given below trace back to one sample, sequenced in a study of shared clonotypes between healthy human individuals. Assay used: immunoSEQ multiplex PCR; TCRdb lists only in-frame clones, some missing. The profile shows approximately 2,300,000 clones, approximately 90% of them singletons. Sequenced sample: naive CD4+ T cells from PBMCs. Subset meaning: CD45RA+ positively selected. Every receptor here comes from a man younger than 35 in good health. Some clones in this sample may be carry-over from other donors' samples.

The rearrangement uses TRBV30 and TRBJ2-7, with TRBD2 matching over 9 bases. This CDR3 is 14 amino acids long. The V gene's germline CDR1 is GTSNPN and CDR2 SVGIG (reference sequence). V was clipped by 1 base and J by 5 bases; unmatched bases: 6. The CDR3 is CAWSDGLAIDEQYF. The CDR3 DNA reads TGTGCCTGGAGTGACGGACTAGCGATCGACGAGCAGTACTTC.

Comment on this clone: Other DNA sequences in this sample translate to the same CDR3. The rearrangement links TRBV18 to TRBJ2-3, with D perhaps TRBD1 (5 bases). Per the germline V gene, CDR1 is KGHSH and CDR2 is LQKENI. Trimming took off 0 bases at V and 3 bases at J, with 10 bases between the two ends. The CDR3 consists of 15 residues. The DNA for the CDR3 is TGTGCCAGCTCACCACCCGGACAAAGGACAGATACGCAGTATTTT. This encodes CASSPPGQRTDTQYF.

The chain is built from TRBV7-2 and TRBJ1-5, with 9 positions matching TRBD1. The CDR3 contains 13 residues. V lost 7 bases and J lost 6; bases outside the gene matches: 4. From germline, CDR1 is SGHTA and CDR2 FQGNSA. The CDR3 DNA follows: TGTGCCAGCAAACAGGGGGCCGGTCAGCCCCAGCATTTT. Its translation is CASKQGAGQPQHF.

The CDR3 DNA follows: TGTGCCAGCAGTCCCGGGCACTACGAGCAGTACTTC. This codes for CASSPGHYEQYF. The chain couples TRBV6-6 to TRBJ2-7; D is uncertain. The CDR3 is 12 amino acids. The germline V gene has CDR1 MNHNY and CDR2 SVGAGI (reference sequence). V was trimmed by 5 bases and J by 3 bases, leaving 8 bases between them.

This sequence joins TRBV27 and TRBJ1-5, with D possibly matching TRBD1 (6 bases). Germline V lookup: CDR1 MNHEY, CDR2 SMNVEV (reference sequence). V shed 5 bases and J shed 0 bases, with 11 bases lying between them. CDR3 length: 15 residues. The CDR3: CASSNGQLSNQPQHF. The CDR3 DNA sequence: TGTGCCAGCAGTAATGGACAGCTTAGCAATCAGCCCCAGCATTTT.

The J gene is TRBJ2-7, the V gene TRBV28; D unclear. Trimming removed 6 bases at V and 2 bases at J, with 11 bases between. Germline-derived CDR1 and CDR2 are MDHEN and SYDVKM. The length of the CDR3 is 13 residues. The CDR3 reads CASSSPTPYEQYF. The DNA for the CDR3 is TGTGCCAGCAGCTCCCCTACCCCCTACGAGCAGTACTTC.

Comments on this clone: This same CDR3 is encoded by further DNA sequences in the sample. V and J are TRBV6-5 and TRBJ1-3; D is unresolved. The CDR3 has 11 residues. In germline, CDR1 is MNHEY, CDR2 SVGAGI. V lost 2 bases to trimming and J lost 7 bases, with 3 bases between them. DNA for the CDR3: TGTGCCAGCAGTTACGGTAACACCATATATTTT. Encoded protein: CASSYGNTIYF.

The V gene is TRBV5-1, the J gene TRBJ2-7; a weak D match, TRBD1 (6 bases). The CDR3 spans 16 residues. V shed 3 bases and J shed 1 base, with 17 bases lying between them. The V gene's germline CDR1 is SGHRS and CDR2 YFSETQ. The CDR3 region has the DNA TGCGCCAGCAGCTACGACGAAAAGGGGGTGTCCTACGAGCAGTACTTC. This sequence encodes CASSYDEKGVSYEQYF.

This sequence joins TRBV18 and TRBJ2-5; D may correspond to TRBD1 or TRBD2 (5 bases each). The CDR3 consists of 17 residues. Trimming cost V 1 base and J 4 bases, with 19 bases left between them. Germline loops: CDR1 KGHSH, CDR2 LQKENI. CDR3 amino acids: CASSPRRGRSSGETQYF. The CDR3 coding sequence is TGTGCCAGCTCACCACGACGGGGCCGATCTTCAGGAGAGACCCAGTACTTC.

V usage is TRBV28 and J usage is TRBJ2-4, with D possibly matching TRBD2 (6 bases). Trimming shortened V by 5 bases and J by 9 bases, and 14 bases separated the two germline ends. The CDR3 runs to 13 residues. Per germline, CDR1 MDHEN and CDR2 SYDVKM. CDR3 nucleotides: TGTGCCAGCAGTCTTGAGCGGAGGGGCATTCAGTACTTC. Protein product: CASSLERRGIQYF.

The J gene is TRBJ1-6, the V gene TRBV6-1; 7 bases map to TRBD1. Losses at the gene ends were 8 bases for V and 10 bases for J; bases not matched to a gene: 8. The CDR3 extends over 13 amino acids. CDR1 and CDR2 (germline): MNHNS, SASEGT. The CDR3 nucleotides read TGTGCCAGCGACAGGGTGCTAGGGTCACCCCTCCACTTT. Its translation is CASDRVLGSPLHF.

V gene TRBV27 combines with J gene TRBJ2-7; 9 bases agree with TRBD2. Germline-derived CDR1 and CDR2 are MNHEY and SMNVEV (reference sequence). V shed 5 bases and J 4 bases; nucleotides not matched to a gene: 6. The CDR3 is made up of 14 amino acids. CDR3 residues: CASSPRLAAYEQYF. DNA for the CDR3: TGTGCCAGCAGTCCTCGACTAGCGGCTTACGAGCAGTACTTC.

V usage is TRBV10-3 and J usage is TRBJ1-4; D perhaps matches TRBD1 (5 bases). Germline V gene sequence: CDR1 ENHRY, CDR2 SYGVKD. The V end was cut by 6 bases, the J end by 7 bases, with 15 bases between. The CDR3 sequence is 14 residues long. The CDR3 sequence: CAIRSTLGVEKLFF. Written as DNA, the CDR3 is TGTGCCATCAGGTCCACCTTGGGGGTTGAAAAACTGTTTTTT.

The chain is built from TRBV28 and TRBJ2-7; the D gene is possibly TRBD2 (6 bases). The CDR3 runs to 12 residues. Germline V gene lookup returns CDR1 MDHEN and CDR2 SYDVKM. V lost 5 bases and J lost 11, with 16 bases in between. CDR3 DNA: TGTGCCAGCAGTACCCTAAGTGGCGGGGAGTACTTC. This codes for CASSTLSGGEYF.

The rearrangement uses TRBV5-4 and TRBJ2-3; D is ambiguous. The CDR3 loop spans 14 amino acids. V lost 3 bases and J 1 base, leaving 9 bases between the germline ends. Germline V gene sequence: CDR1 SGHNT, CDR2 YYREEE (reference sequence). The chain's CDR3 is CASSSQKGTDTQYF. The DNA for the CDR3 is TGTGCCAGCAGCTCCCAAAAAGGCACAGATACGCAGTATTTT.

A word on this clone: This same CDR3 is encoded by further DNA sequences in the sample. Here the CDR3 reads CSASGETQYF. Written as DNA, the CDR3 is TGCAGTGCTTCAGGGGAGACCCAGTACTTC. V and J are TRBV20-1 and TRBJ2-5; possible D gene TRBD1, 5 bases. Trimming shortened V by 5 bases and J by 5 bases, and 6 bases separated the two germline ends. This CDR3 is built from 10 residues. The V gene's germline CDR1 is DFQATT and CDR2 SNEGSKA (reference sequence).

The genes are TRBV7-2 and TRBJ1-2; 10 bases align to TRBD1. The CDR3 sequence is 14 residues long. V lost 8 bases, J lost 2 bases, and 5 bases stayed unmatched. The germline V gene has CDR1 SGHTA and CDR2 FQGNSA. The CDR3: CASRKGQGNYGYTF. The CDR3 DNA is TGTGCCAGCCGCAAGGGACAGGGGAACTATGGCTACACCTTC.

Only a few counts were recorded for this clone. The J gene is TRBJ1-1, the V gene TRBV10-3, with D possibly TRBD1 on 5 matching bases. CDR1 and CDR2 (germline): ENHRY, SYGVKD. The CDR3 totals 13 residues. V lost 4 bases to trimming and J lost 6 bases, with 12 bases between them. Here the CDR3 reads CAISVGTEAEAFF. The CDR3 DNA is TGTGCCATCAGTGTTGGGACGGAGGCTGAAGCTTTCTTT.

The rearrangement links TRBV7-9 to TRBJ2-2; D possibly corresponds to TRBD2 (5 bases). The CDR3 contains 17 residues. The germline CDR1 and CDR2 sequences are SEHNR and FQNEAQ (reference sequence). V was pared by 5 bases and J by 0 bases, with 16 bases between. In DNA form, the CDR3 reads TGTGCCAGCAGCCCTGGGGTGGCGGAGGCGAACACCGGGGAGCTGTTTTTT. Protein: CASSPGVAEANTGELFF.

This chain connects TRBV30 to TRBJ2-1; 9 bases match TRBD2. The CDR3 extends over 15 amino acids. The germline gives CDR1 GTSNPN, CDR2 SVGIG (reference sequence). The V segment lost 0 bases and the J segment 4 bases; nucleotides outside the gene matches: 4. CDR3 in DNA: TGTGCCTGGAGTGTAGGTAGCGGGGGTTACAATGAGCAGTTCTTC. Its translation is CAWSVGSGGYNEQFF.

CDR3 in DNA: TGTGCCAGCAGCTTAGGAGCGGGACTCACCTACGAGCAGTACTTC. Protein product: CASSLGAGLTYEQYF. The V call is TRBV7-3, the J call TRBJ2-7; 7 bases map to TRBD2. This CDR3 is 15 amino acids long. The trim removed 2 bases at V and 2 bases at J, leaving 6 bases unmatched. The germline CDR1 and CDR2 sequences are SGHTA and FQGTGA. Filled out from reference TRBV7-3 and TRBJ2-7, the complete variable domain reads GAGVSQTPSNKVTEKGKYVELRCDPISGHTALYWYRQSLGQGPEFLIYFQGTGAADDSGLPNDRFFAVRPEGSVSTLKIQRTERGDSAVYLCASSLGAGLTYEQYFGPGTRLTVT.